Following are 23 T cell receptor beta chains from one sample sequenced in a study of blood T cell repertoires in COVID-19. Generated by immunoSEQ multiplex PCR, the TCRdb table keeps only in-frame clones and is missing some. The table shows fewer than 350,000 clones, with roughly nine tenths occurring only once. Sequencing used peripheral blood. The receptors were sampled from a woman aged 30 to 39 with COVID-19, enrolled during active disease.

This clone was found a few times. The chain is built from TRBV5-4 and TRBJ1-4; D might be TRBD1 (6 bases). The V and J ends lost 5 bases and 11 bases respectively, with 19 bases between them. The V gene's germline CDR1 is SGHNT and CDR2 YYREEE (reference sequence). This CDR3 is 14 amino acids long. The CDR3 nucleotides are TGTGCCAGCAGAAATGGGACACCCTTGGGTAAACTGTTTTTT. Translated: CASRNGTPLGKLFF.

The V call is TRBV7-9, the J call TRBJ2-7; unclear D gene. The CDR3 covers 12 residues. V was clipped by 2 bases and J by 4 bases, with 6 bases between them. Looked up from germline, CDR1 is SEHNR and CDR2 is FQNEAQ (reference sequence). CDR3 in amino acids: CASSLNRYEQYF. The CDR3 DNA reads TGTGCCAGCAGCTTAAACAGATACGAGCAGTACTTC. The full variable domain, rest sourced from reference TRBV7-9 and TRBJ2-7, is DTGVSQNPRHKITKRGQNVTFRCDPISEHNRLYWYRQTLGQGPEFLTYFQNEAQLEKSRLLSDRFSAERPKGSFSTLEIQRTEQGDSAMYLCASSLNRYEQYFGPGTRLTVT.

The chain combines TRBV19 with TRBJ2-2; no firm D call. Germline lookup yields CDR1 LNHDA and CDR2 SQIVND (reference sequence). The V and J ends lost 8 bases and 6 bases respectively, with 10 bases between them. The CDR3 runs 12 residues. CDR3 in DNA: TGTGCCAGTCTTTTGTCGTCCGGGGAGCTGTTTTTT. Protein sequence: CASLLSSGELFF.

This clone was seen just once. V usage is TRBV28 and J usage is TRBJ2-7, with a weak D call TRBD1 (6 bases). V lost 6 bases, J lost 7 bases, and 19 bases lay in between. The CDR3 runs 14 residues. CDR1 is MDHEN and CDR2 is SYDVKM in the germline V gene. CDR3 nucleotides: TGTGCCAGCAGACCGGGACACCAGATTAGGGAGCAGTACTTC. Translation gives CASRPGHQIREQYF.

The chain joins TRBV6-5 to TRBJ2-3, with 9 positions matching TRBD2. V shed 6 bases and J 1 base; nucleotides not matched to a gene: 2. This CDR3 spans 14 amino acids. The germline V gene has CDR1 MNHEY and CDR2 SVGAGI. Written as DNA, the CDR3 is TGTGCCAGCAGGCGCGGGGGGGGCACAGATACGCAGTATTTT. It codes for CASRRGGGTDTQYF.

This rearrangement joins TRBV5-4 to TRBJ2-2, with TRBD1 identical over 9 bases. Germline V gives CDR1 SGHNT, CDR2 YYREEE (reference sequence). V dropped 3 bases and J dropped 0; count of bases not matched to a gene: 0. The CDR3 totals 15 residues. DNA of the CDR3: TGTGCCAGCAGCTGGGACAGGGCGAACACCGGGGAGCTGTTTTTT. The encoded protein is CASSWDRANTGELFF.

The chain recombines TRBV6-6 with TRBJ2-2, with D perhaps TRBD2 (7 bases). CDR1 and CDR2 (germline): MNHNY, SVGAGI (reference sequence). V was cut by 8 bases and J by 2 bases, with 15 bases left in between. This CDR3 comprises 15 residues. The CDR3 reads CASGRGALNTGELFF. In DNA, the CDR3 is TGTGCCAGCGGGAGGGGGGCCCTTAACACCGGGGAGCTGTTTTTT.

CDR3: CASSGTPGGLFF. CDR3 DNA: TGTGCCAGCAGCGGGACACCGGGTGGGCTGTTTTTT. V is TRBV9 and J is TRBJ2-2; tentatively, D is TRBD1 (5 bases). V was trimmed by 3 bases and J by 13 bases, leaving 13 bases between them. The CDR3 sequence is 12 residues long. The germline gives CDR1 SGDLS, CDR2 YYNGEE.

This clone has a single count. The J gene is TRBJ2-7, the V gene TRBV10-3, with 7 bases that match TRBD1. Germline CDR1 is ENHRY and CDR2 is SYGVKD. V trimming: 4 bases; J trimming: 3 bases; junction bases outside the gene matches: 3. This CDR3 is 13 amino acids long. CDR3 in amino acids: CAISGGQYYEQYF. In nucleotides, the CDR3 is TGTGCCATCAGTGGGGGACAGTACTACGAGCAGTACTTC.

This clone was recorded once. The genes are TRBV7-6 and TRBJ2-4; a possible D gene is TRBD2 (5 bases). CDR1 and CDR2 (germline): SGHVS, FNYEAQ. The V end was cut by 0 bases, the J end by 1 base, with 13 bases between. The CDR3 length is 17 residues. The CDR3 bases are TGTGCCAGCAGCTTAGCGTTCGGGGTATCGGCCAAAAACATTCAGTACTTC. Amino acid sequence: CASSLAFGVSAKNIQYF. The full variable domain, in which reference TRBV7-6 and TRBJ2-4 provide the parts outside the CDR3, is GAGVSQSPRYKVTKRGQDVALRCDPISGHVSLYWYRQALGQGPEFLTYFNYEAQQDKSGLPNDRFSAERPEGSISTLTIQRTEQRDSAMYRCASSLAFGVSAKNIQYFGAGTRLSVL.

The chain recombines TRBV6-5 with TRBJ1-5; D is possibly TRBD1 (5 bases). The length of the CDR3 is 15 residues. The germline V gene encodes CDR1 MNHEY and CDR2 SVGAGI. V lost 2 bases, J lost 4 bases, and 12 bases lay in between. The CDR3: CASSYRPGINQPQHF. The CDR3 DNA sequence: TGTGCCAGCAGTTACCGCCCAGGGATAAATCAGCCCCAGCATTTT.

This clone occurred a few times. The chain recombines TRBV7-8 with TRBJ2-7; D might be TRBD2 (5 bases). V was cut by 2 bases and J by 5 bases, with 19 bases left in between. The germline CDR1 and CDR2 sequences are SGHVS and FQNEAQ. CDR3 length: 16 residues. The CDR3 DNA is TGTGCCAGCAGCTTAAGGGAGTCGGGGTCTGAAAACGAGCAGTACTTC. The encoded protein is CASSLRESGSENEQYF.

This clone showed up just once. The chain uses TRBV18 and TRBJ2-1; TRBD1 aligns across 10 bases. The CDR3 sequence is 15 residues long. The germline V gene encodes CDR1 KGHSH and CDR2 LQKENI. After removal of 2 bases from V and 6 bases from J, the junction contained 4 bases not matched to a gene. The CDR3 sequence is CASSPRTGGGNEQFF. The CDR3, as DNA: TGTGCCAGCTCACCAAGGACAGGGGGGGGCAATGAGCAGTTCTTC.

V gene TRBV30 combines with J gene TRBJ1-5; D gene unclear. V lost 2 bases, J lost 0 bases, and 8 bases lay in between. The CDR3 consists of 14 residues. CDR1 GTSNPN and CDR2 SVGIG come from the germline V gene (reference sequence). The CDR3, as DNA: TGTGCCTGGAGTTGGGAGTCTAGCAATCAGCCCCAGCATTTT. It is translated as CAWSWESSNQPQHF. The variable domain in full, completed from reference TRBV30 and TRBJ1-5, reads SQTIHQWPATLVQPVGSPLSLECTVEGTSNPNLYWYRQAAGRGLQLLFYSVGIGQISSEVPQNLSASRPQDRQFILSSKKLLLSDSGFYLCAWSWESSNQPQHFGDGTRLSIL.

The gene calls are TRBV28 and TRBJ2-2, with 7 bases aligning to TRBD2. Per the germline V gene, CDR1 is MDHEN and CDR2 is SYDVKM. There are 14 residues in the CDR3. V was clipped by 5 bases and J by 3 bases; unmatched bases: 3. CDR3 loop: CASSIAGDTGELFF. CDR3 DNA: TGTGCCAGCAGTATAGCGGGTGACACCGGGGAGCTGTTTTTT.

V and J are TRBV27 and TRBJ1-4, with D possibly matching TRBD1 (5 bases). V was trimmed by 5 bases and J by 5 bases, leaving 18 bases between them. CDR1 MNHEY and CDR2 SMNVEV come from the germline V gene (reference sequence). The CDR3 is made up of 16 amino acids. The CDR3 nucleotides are TGTGCCAGCAGTCTAAAACCGGGACTTTGGAATGAAAAACTGTTTTTT. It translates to CASSLKPGLWNEKLFF.

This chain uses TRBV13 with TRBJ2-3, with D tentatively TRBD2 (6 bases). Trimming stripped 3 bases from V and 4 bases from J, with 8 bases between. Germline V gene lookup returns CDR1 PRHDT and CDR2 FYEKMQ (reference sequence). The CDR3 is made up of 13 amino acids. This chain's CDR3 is CASSLTSSDTQYF. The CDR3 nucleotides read TGTGCCAGCAGCTTGACTAGTTCAGATACGCAGTATTTT.

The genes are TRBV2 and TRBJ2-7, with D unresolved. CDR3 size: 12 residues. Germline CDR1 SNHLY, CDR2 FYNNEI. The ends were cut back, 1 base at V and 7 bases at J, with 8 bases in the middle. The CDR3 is CASSEGLGEQYF. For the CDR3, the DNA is TGTGCCAGCAGTGAAGGTCTCGGGGAGCAGTACTTC. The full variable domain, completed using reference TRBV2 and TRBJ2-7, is EPEVTQTPSHQVTQMGQEVILRCVPISNHLYFYWYRQILGQKVEFLVSFYNNEISEKSEIFDDQFSVERPDGSNFTLKIRSTKLEDSAMYFCASSEGLGEQYFGPGTRLTVT.

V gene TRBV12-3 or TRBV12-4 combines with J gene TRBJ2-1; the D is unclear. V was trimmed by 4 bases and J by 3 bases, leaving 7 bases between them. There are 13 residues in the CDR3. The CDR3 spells CASSSSVYNEQFF. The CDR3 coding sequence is TGTGCCAGCAGTTCAAGCGTCTACAATGAGCAGTTCTTC.

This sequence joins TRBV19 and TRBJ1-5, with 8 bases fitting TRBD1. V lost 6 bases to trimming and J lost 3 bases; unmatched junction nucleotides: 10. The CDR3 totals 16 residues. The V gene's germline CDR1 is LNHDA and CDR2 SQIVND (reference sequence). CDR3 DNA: TGTGCCAGTAGGAGTAATCGACAGGGGAACAATCAGCCCCAGCATTTT. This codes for CASRSNRQGNNQPQHF.

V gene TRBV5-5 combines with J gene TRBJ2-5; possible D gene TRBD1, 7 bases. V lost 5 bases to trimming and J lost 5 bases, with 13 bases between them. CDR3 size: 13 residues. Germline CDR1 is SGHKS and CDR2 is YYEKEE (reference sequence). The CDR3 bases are TGTGCCAGCAGTCAGGGGGGCGCGGAGACCCAGTACTTC. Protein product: CASSQGGAETQYF.

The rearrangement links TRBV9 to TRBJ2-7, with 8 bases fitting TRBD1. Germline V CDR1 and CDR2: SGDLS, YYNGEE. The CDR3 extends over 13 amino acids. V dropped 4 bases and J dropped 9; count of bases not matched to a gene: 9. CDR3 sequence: CASSPPRGRTQYF. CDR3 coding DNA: TGTGCCAGCAGCCCCCCCAGGGGGCGCACGCAGTACTTC.

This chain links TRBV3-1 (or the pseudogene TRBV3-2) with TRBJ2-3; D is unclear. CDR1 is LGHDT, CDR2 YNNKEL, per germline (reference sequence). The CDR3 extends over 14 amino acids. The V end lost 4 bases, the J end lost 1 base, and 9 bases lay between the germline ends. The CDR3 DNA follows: TGTGCCAGCAGCCTCTGGGCTCGCACAGATACGCAGTATTTT. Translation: CASSLWARTDTQYF.